This TCR beta chain was captured in a study of cytomegalovirus exposure and HLA in healthy donors. This CDR3 contains 15 residues. Germline CDR1 is SGHRS and CDR2 is YFSETQ. On this clone itself: One end of the junction is discordant with germline, which a read error may explain.

PCR used 60 Vbeta primers and 13 Jbeta primers. As handled by the study authors: Approximately 87 million unique TCR beta chains, roughly 10 million shared, were counted in a later analysis. Some clones are missing from TCRdb's copy, which holds only in-frame ones; the method was immunoSEQ multiplex PCR. That table is the source of V, J and clone size, and D and trimming were worked out from the DNA. The table lists 95,000 to 150,000 clones, 6.5% to 9.5% of them singletons. This receptor was obtained from a middle-aged woman in good health and CMV-seropositive. The sample comprised PBMCs. The rearrangement joins TRBV5-1 to TRBJ2-1, with 8 positions matching TRBD2. The CDR3 DNA reads TGCACCAGCAGTTGGACGGGGGGGCTGTCGGATGAGCAGTTCTTC. This sequence encodes CTSSWTGGLSDEQFF.